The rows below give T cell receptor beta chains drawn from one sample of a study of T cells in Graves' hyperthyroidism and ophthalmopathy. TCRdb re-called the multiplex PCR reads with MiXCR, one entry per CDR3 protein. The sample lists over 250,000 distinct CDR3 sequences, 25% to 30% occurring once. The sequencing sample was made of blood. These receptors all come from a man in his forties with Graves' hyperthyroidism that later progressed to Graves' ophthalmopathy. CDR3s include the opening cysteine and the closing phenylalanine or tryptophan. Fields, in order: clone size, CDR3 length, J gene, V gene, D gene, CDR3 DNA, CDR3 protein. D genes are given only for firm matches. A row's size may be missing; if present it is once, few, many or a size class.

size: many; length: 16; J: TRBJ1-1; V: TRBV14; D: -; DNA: TGTGCCAGCAGCCAAGGAGGGGTAGGGTTCATGACTGAAGCTTTCTTT; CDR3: CASSQGGVGFMTEAFF
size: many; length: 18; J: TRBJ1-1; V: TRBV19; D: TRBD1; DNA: TGTGCCAGTAGTATAGGTCCGGGACAGGGCCTCCTGGGGGCTGAAGCTTTCTTT; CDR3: CASSIGPGQGLLGAEAFF
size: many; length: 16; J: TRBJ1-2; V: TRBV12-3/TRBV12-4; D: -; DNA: TGTGCCAGCAGTCCCCACACGCGGGGGGAAATCTATGGCTACACCTTC; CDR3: CASSPHTRGEIYGYTF
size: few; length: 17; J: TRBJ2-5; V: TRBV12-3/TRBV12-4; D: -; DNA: TGTGCCAGCAGTCATAGCCGGGACATCCTCCTCTCAGAGACCCAGTACTTC; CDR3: CASSHSRDILLSETQYF
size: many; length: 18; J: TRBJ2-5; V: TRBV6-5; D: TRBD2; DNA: TGTGCCAGCAGTTACTCGGGTCCGGGCCTAGCGGGGAAAGAGACCCAGTACTTC; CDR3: CASSYSGPGLAGKETQYF
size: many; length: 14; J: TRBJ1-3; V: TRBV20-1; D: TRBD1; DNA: TGCAGTGCTGCCGGACAGGGTTCTGGAAACACCATATATTTT; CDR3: CSAAGQGSGNTIYF
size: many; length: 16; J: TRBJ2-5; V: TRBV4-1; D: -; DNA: TGCGCCAGCAGCCCCCCCCAGTCCAGGGCCCAAGAGACCCAGTACTTC; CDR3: CASSPPQSRAQETQYF
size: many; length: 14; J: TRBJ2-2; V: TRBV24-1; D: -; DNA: TGTGCCACCAGTGAACCAGAGTACACCGGGGAGCTGTTTTTT; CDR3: CATSEPEYTGELFF
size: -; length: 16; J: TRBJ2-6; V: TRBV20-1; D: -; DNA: TGCAGTGCTAGTGAATTGGGGGACTCTGGGGCCAACGTCCTGACTTTC; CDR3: CSASELGDSGANVLTF
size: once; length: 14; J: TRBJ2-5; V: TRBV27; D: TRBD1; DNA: TGTGCCAGCAGTTTTTGGGGACAGGGAGAGACCCAGTACTTC; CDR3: CASSFWGQGETQYF
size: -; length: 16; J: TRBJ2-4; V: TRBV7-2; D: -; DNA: TGTGCCAGCAGCACACCCGGAGGGCAGGGTTCAAACATTCAGTACTTC; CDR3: CASSTPGGQGSNIQYF
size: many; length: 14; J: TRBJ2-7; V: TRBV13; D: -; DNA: TGTGCCAGCAGCGCCACTAGGAGCTCCTACGAGCAGTACTTC; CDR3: CASSATRSSYEQYF
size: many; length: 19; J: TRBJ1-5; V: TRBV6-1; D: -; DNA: TGTGCCAGCAGTGAAGCGCTGGGAACAGAGGCCTATAGCAATCAGCCCCAGCATTTT; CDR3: CASSEALGTEAYSNQPQHF
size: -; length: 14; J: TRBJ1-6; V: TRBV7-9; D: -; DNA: TGTGCCAGCAGCTTACAGCAAACCAATTCACCCCTCCACTTT; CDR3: CASSLQQTNSPLHF
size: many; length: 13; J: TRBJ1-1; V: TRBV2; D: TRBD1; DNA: TGTGCCAGCTCTGGACAGGGAGGCACTGAAGCTTTCTTT; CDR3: CASSGQGGTEAFF
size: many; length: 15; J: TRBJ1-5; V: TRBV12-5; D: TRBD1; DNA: TGTGCTAGTGGTTTGGGAGGACAGGGGGATCAGCCCCAGCATTTT; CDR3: CASGLGGQGDQPQHF
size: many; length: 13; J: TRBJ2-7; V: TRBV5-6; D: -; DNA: TGTGCCAGCAGCTATGGACACCTCTACGAGCAGTACTTC; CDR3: CASSYGHLYEQYF
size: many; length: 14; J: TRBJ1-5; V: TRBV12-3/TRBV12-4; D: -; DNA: TGTGCCAGCAGACGGGACACAAGCAATCAGCCCCAGCATTTT; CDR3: CASRRDTSNQPQHF
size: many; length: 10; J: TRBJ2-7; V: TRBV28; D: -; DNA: TGTGCCAGCAAGAGGCGCGAGCAGTACTTC; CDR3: CASKRREQYF
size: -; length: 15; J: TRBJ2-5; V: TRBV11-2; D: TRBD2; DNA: TGTGCCAGCAGCTTAGACTCGACTAGCGGGAGAGCCCAGTACTTC; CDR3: CASSLDSTSGRAQYF
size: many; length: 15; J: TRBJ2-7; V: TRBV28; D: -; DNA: TGTGCCAGCAGTTTCCCCGGGACTGGGGCCTACGAGCAGTACTTC; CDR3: CASSFPGTGAYEQYF
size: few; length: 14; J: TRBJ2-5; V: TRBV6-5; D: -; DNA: TGTGCCAGCAGTTACGGCCGCGCGGGAGAGACCCAGTACTTC; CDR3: CASSYGRAGETQYF
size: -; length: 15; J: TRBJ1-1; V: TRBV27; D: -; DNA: TGTGCCAGCGCACCCCACGGTGGGGGGGCAATTGAAGCTTTCTTT; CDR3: CASAPHGGGAIEAFF
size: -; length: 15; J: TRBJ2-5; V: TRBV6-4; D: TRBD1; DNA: TGTGCCAGCAGTTACAGGGGACAGGGCCAAGAGACCCAGTACTTC; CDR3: CASSYRGQGQETQYF
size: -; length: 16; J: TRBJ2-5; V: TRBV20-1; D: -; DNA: TGCAGTGCTAGTCTGATCGCGGGGGCGGGAGTAGAGACCCAGTACTTC; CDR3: CSASLIAGAGVETQYF